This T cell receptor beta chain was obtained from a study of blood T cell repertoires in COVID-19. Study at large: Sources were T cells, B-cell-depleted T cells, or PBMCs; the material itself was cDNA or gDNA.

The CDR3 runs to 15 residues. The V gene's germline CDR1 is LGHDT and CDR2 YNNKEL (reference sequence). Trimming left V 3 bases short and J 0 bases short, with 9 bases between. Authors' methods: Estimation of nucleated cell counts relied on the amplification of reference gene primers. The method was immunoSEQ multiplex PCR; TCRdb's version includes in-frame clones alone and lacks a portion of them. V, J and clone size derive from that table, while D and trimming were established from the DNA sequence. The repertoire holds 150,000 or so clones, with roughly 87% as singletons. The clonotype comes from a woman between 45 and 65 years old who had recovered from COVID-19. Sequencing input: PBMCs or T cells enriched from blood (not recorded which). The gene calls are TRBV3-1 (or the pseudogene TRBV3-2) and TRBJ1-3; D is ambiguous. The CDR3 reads CASSQDDYSGNTIYF. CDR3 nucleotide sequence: TGTGCCAGCAGCCAGGACGACTACTCTGGAAACACCATATATTTT.